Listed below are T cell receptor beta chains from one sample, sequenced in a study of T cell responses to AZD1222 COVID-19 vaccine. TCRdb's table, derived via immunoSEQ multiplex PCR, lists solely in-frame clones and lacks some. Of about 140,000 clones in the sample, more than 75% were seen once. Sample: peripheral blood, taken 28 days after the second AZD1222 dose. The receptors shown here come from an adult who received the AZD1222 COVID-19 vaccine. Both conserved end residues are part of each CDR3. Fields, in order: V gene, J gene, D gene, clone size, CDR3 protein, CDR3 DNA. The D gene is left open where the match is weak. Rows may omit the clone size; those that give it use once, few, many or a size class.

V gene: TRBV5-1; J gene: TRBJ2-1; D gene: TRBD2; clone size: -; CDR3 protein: CASSLGAGASYNEQFF; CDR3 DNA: TGCGCCAGCAGCTTGGGGGCGGGAGCCTCCTACAATGAGCAGTTCTTC
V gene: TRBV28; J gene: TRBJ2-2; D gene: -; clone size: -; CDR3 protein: CASSPGQINTGELFF; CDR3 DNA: TGTGCCAGCAGTCCCGGACAGATCAACACCGGGGAGCTGTTTTTT
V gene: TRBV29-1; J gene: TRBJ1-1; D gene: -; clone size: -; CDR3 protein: CSVRAGAGAEAFF; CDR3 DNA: TGCAGCGTCAGAGCGGGGGCAGGGGCTGAAGCTTTCTTT
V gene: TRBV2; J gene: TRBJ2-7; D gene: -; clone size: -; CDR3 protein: CASKMAYEQYF; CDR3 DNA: TGTGCCAGCAAAATGGCCTACGAGCAGTACTTC
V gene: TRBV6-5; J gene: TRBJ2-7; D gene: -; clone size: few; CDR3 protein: CASSYGFGDYEQYF; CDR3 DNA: TGTGCCAGCAGTTACGGATTCGGAGACTACGAGCAGTACTTC
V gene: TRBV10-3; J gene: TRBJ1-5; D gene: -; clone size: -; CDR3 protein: CAISAAALGNQPQHF; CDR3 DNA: TGTGCCATCAGTGCGGCAGCATTAGGCAATCAGCCCCAGCATTTT
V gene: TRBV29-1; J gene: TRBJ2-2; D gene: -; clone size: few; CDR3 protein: CSVLGQINTGELFF; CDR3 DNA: TGCAGCGTCCTCGGACAAATTAACACCGGGGAGCTGTTTTTT
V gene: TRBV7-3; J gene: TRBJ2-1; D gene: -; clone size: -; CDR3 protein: CASSPRGGTNEEQFF; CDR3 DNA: TGTGCCAGCAGCCCAAGAGGGGGGACAAATGAAGAGCAGTTCTTC
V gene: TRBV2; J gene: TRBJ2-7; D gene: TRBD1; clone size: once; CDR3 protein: CASRRDSRNDEQYF; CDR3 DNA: TGTGCCAGCAGACGGGACAGCAGGAACGACGAGCAGTACTTC
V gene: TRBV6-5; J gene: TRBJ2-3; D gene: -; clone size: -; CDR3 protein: CASSFRPLTDTQYF; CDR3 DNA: TGTGCCAGCAGTTTTCGCCCACTCACAGATACGCAGTATTTT
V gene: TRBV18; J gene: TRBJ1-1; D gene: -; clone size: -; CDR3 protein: CASSPRETENTEAFF; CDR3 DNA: TGTGCCAGCTCACCACGCGAGACAGAGAACACTGAAGCTTTCTTT
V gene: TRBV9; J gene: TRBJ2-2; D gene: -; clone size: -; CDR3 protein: CASSRTVRDRDPGELFF; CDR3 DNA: TGTGCCAGCAGCAGAACGGTCCGGGACCGGGATCCCGGGGAGCTGTTTTTT
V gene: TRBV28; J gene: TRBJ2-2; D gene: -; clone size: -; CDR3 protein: CASRTQGNTGELFF; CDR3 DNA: TGTGCCAGCAGGACACAGGGAAACACCGGGGAGCTGTTTTTT
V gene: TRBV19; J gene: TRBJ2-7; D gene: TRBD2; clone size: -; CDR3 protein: CASRGLAGASGEQYF; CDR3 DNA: TGTGCCAGTAGGGGACTAGCGGGAGCGTCAGGTGAGCAGTACTTC
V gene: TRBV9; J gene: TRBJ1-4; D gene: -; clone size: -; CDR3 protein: CASSPRDGEKLFF; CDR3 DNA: TGTGCCAGCAGCCCGAGGGACGGAGAAAAACTGTTTTTT
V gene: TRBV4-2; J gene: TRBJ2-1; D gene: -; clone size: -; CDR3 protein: CASSQDMGRAGEQFF; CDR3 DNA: TGTGCCAGCAGCCAAGATATGGGCAGGGCGGGTGAGCAGTTCTTC
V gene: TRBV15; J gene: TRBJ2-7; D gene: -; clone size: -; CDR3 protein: CATSRGGTLTAPYEQYF; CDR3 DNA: TGTGCCACCAGCAGAGGTGGAACATTGACGGCTCCCTACGAGCAGTACTTC
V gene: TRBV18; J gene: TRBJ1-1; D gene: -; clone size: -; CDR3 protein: CASSPSRDRNTEAFF; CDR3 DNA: TGTGCCAGCTCACCAAGCCGGGATCGGAACACTGAAGCTTTCTTT
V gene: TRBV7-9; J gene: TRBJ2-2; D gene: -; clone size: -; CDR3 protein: CASSHAGRRGTGELFF; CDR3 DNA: TGTGCCAGCAGCCACGCCGGGAGGAGGGGGACCGGGGAGCTGTTTTTT
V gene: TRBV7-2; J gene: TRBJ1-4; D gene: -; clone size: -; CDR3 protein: CASSSSEQVQLFF; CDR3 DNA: TGTGCCAGCAGCTCCTCCGAACAGGTACAACTGTTTTTT
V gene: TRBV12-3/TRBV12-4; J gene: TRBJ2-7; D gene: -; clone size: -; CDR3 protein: CASSFERLYEQYF; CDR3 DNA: TGTGCCAGCAGTTTCGAACGGCTGTACGAGCAGTACTTC
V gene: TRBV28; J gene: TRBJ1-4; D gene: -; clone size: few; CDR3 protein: CASSNPETTINEKLFF; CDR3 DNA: TGTGCCAGCAGTAACCCCGAGACAACTATCAATGAAAAACTGTTTTTT
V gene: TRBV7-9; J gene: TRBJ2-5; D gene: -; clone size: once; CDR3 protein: CASSLFGGSETQYF; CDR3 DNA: TGTGCCAGCAGCTTATTCGGAGGGTCGGAGACCCAGTACTTC
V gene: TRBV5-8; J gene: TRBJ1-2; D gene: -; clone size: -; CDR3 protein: CASSGAPFNYGYTF; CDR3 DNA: TGTGCCAGCAGCGGGGCCCCTTTTAACTATGGCTACACCTTC
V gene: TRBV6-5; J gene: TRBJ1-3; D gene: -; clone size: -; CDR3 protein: CATFSSGNTIYF; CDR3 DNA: TGTGCCACTTTTTCGTCTGGAAACACCATATATTTT
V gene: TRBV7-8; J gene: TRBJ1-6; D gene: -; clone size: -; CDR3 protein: CASSLERGVAVPLHF; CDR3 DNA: TGTGCCAGCAGCTTAGAAAGGGGGGTAGCGGTACCCCTCCACTTT
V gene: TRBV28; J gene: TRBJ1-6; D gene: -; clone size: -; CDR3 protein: CASSYDGNSPLHF; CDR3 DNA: TGTGCCAGCAGTTATGATGGGAATTCACCCCTCCACTTT
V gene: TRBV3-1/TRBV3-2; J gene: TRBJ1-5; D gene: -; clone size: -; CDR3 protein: CACPPQLGSYSNQPQHF; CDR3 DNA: TGTGCCTGCCCCCCGCAATTAGGAAGCTATAGCAATCAGCCCCAGCATTTT
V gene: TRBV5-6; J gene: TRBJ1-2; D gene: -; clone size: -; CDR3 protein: CASNLGGRPTSYGYTF; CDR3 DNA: TGTGCCAGCAACTTGGGAGGGAGGCCAACATCCTATGGCTACACCTTC
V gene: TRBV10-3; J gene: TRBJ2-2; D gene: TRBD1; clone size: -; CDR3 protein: CAIRAGGTNTGELFF; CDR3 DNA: TGTGCCATCAGGGCAGGGGGTACAAACACCGGGGAGCTGTTTTTT